What follows are 20 T cell receptor beta chains derived from one specimen sequenced in a study of CD8 T cells in ankylosing spondylitis. In TCRdb, the 5' RACE reads were re-called with MiXCR into one record per CDR3 protein. This table holds under 450,000 distinct CDR3 sequences, approximately 22% found once. Sequencing input: blood, either unsorted or a sorted T cell fraction (not recorded which). These receptors were obtained from a male donor with ankylosing spondylitis or in good health (not recorded which).

This clonotype was detected only a few times. This rearrangement joins TRBV6-2 or TRBV6-3 to TRBJ2-5; TRBD2 might be the D (6 bases). The CDR3 length is 15 residues. CDR1 and CDR2 (germline): MNHEY, SVGEGT. The V gene lost 2 bases and the J gene lost 5 bases, with 15 bases spanning the gap. The CDR3 DNA reads TGTGCCAGCAGTTACGGTCCGGGGGTTTTGGAGACCCAGTACTTC. Translation: CASSYGPGVLETQYF.

This clonotype was recorded a few times. The chain carries TRBV11-1 and TRBJ1-5; unclear D gene. The CDR3 loop spans 18 amino acids. Looked up from germline, CDR1 is SGHAT and CDR2 is FQDESV (reference sequence). The V end lost 1 base, the J end lost 2 bases, and 18 bases lay between the germline ends. CDR3 DNA sequence: TGTGCCAGCAGCTTAGTGGGTCACCCCGCCGGAGGCAATCAGCCCCAGCATTTT. Residues: CASSLVGHPAGGNQPQHF. Filled out from reference TRBV11-1 and TRBJ1-5, the complete variable domain reads EAEVAQSPRYKITEKSQAVAFWCDPISGHATLYWYRQILGQGPELLVQFQDESVVDDSQLPKDRFSAERLKGVDSTLKIQPAELGDSAMYLCASSLVGHPAGGNQPQHFGDGTRLSIL.

This clonotype was seen more than once but under ten times. J is TRBJ2-3 and V is TRBV11-2; 16 bases align to TRBD2. Looked up from germline, CDR1 is SGHAT and CDR2 is FQNNGV. Unmatched junction bases numbered 7, after V lost 5 bases and J lost 5 bases. This CDR3 comprises 17 residues. Here the CDR3 reads CASSTGLAGGLGDTQYF. The CDR3 DNA is TGTGCCAGCAGCACGGGACTAGCGGGGGGGCTTGGAGATACGCAGTATTTT.

This clonotype was found a few times. The chain links TRBV9 to TRBJ2-1; no definite D call. V dropped 3 bases and J dropped 9 bases, with 7 bases sitting between them. Germline values: CDR1 SGDLS, CDR2 YYNGEE. The CDR3 runs 11 residues. CDR3 DNA: TGTGCCAGCAGCGAGTTTGGTGAGCAGTTCTTC. Amino acids: CASSEFGEQFF.

This clonotype was observed a few times. The V call is TRBV7-6, the J call TRBJ2-7; D is perhaps TRBD1 (5 bases). V was cut by 4 bases and J by 3 bases, with 10 bases left in between. This CDR3 has 13 amino acids. Germline V gene sequence: CDR1 SGHVS, CDR2 FNYEAQ. CDR3 DNA sequence: TGTGCCAGCAGCTCAATCGACAGCTACGAGCAGTACTTC. Translated: CASSSIDSYEQYF.

This clonotype came up many times. The chain has TRBV9 and TRBJ2-7, with D uncertain. The germline V and J ends were trimmed by 0 bases and 2 bases, with 9 bases remaining between them. CDR1 is SGDLS and CDR2 is YYNGEE in the germline V gene. CDR3 length equals 14 residues. For the CDR3, the DNA is TGTGCCAGCAGCGTAGGGTACGGCACCTACGAGCAGTACTTC. Protein product: CASSVGYGTYEQYF.

The rearrangement uses TRBV29-1 and TRBJ2-7; D uncertain. The ends were cut back, 7 bases at V and 2 bases at J, with 18 bases in the middle. This CDR3 has 14 residues. Germline V CDR1 and CDR2: SQVTM, ANQGSEA. The CDR3 sequence: CSAVPADRAYEQYF. The CDR3 DNA follows: TGCAGCGCTGTCCCGGCGGACCGAGCCTACGAGCAGTACTTC.

This clonotype has more than one count but fewer than ten. J is TRBJ1-2 and V is TRBV29-1; 11 bases are shared with TRBD1. Per germline, CDR1 SQVTM and CDR2 ANQGSEA. J lost 4 bases, V lost 5 bases, and 3 bases had no gene match. The CDR3 extends over 13 amino acids. The CDR3 spells CSVPGQGAYGYTF. CDR3 DNA: TGCAGCGTTCCCGGACAGGGGGCCTATGGCTACACCTTC. Drawing the rest from reference TRBV29-1 and TRBJ1-2, the complete variable domain is SAVISQKPSRDICQRGTSLTIQCQVDSQVTMMFWYRQQPGQSLTLIATANQGSEATYESGFVIDKFPISRPNLTFSTLTVSNMSPEDSSIYLCSVPGQGAYGYTFGSGTRLTVV.

This clonotype was observed a few times. The chain joins TRBV9 to TRBJ2-2, with 10 bases that match TRBD1. In germline, CDR1 is SGDLS, CDR2 YYNGEE. V was clipped by 2 bases and J by 1 base; unmatched bases: 5. The CDR3 totals 17 residues. CDR3 nucleotides: TGTGCCAGCAGCGTCCAGACAGGGGGCTGGAACACCGGGGAGCTGTTTTTT. This gives the protein CASSVQTGGWNTGELFF.

As to this clonotype: The germline gene is not matched at one end of the junction; a read error may be the cause. The chain combines TRBV11-2 with TRBJ2-2; TRBD1 matches at 11 bases. The CDR3 runs 16 residues. Germline V CDR1 and CDR2: SGHAT, FQNNGV. CDR3 sequence (DNA): TGTGCCAGCAGCATTTGGACAGGGGGCGTAACCGGGGAGCTGTTTTTC. Its protein is CASSIWTGGVTGELFF.

The rearrangement links TRBV9 to TRBJ2-3; D gene ambiguous. V shed 0 bases and J shed 2 bases, with 16 bases lying between them. CDR1 and CDR2 (germline): SGDLS, YYNGEE. CDR3 length: 17 residues. In DNA form, the CDR3 reads TGTGCCAGCAGCGTAGAAGAGGAGAGACCAGCCACAGATACGCAGTATTTT. Protein: CASSVEEERPATDTQYF.

The chain links TRBV7-9 to TRBJ2-2; D possibly uses TRBD1 or TRBD2 (5 bases each). CDR1 and CDR2 (germline): SEHNR, FQNEAQ (reference sequence). V was pared by 5 bases and J by 4 bases, with 14 bases between. This CDR3 has 15 amino acids. Written as DNA, the CDR3 is TGTGCCAGCAGCGACTCTGGGACGCTCACCGGGGAGCTGTTTTTT. The encoded protein is CASSDSGTLTGELFF.

In its sample, this clonotype was seen a few times. The chain is built from TRBV20-1 and TRBJ1-2, with 7 positions matching TRBD1. V lost 0 bases to trimming and J lost 3 bases; unmatched junction nucleotides: 7. Germline-derived CDR1 and CDR2 are DFQATT and SNEGSKA (reference sequence). The CDR3 runs to 15 residues. CDR3 residues: CSAREPGQAHYGYTF. The CDR3 nucleotides are TGCAGTGCTAGAGAGCCCGGACAGGCCCACTATGGCTACACCTTC.

This clonotype was picked up a small number of times. The chain carries TRBV2 and TRBJ2-7; D not resolved. The CDR3 is 13 residues long. Trimming took off 5 bases at V and 7 bases at J, with 15 bases between the two ends. Germline V lookup: CDR1 SNHLY, CDR2 FYNNEI. As DNA, the CDR3 is TGTGCCAGCAGTCCCCCCCACGACGAGGAGCAGTACTTC. Translated, it gives CASSPPHDEEQYF.

The chain employs TRBV20-1 and TRBJ1-1; D not resolved. V gave up 6 bases and J gave up 0 bases, with 11 bases separating them. The CDR3 runs to 13 residues. CDR1 and CDR2 from the germline V gene are DFQATT and SNEGSKA (reference sequence). CDR3: CSARPTLNTEAFF. Here the CDR3 DNA reads TGCAGTGCCCGTCCGACATTGAACACTGAAGCTTTCTTT.

Ten or more counts support this clonotype. V usage is TRBV3-1 and J usage is TRBJ2-5; D perhaps matches TRBD2 (5 bases). The CDR3 totals 12 residues. Trimming cost V 5 bases and J 2 bases, with 6 bases left between them. The V gene's germline CDR1 is LGHDT and CDR2 YNNKEL (reference sequence). The CDR3 DNA is TGTGCCAGCAGCGGGAGACAAGAGACCCAGTACTTC. Translation gives CASSGRQETQYF.

The rearrangement links TRBV27 to TRBJ2-7; 10 bases align to TRBD1. The CDR3 covers 16 residues. V lost 7 bases, J lost 4 bases, and 13 bases stayed unmatched. The germline CDR1 and CDR2 sequences are MNHEY and SMNVEV (reference sequence). In nucleotides, the CDR3 is TGTGCCAGCACCCAGGGGGTCGGACAGGGGGTTTACGAGCAGTACTTC. It codes for CASTQGVGQGVYEQYF.

In DNA, the CDR3 is TGCAGCGCCGTTAGCGGGGGCCAGACCACCTACAATGAGCAGTTCTTC. Translation: CSAVSGGQTTYNEQFF. The chain employs TRBV29-1 and TRBJ2-1; TRBD2 matches at 9 bases. V lost 7 bases, J lost 2 bases, and 12 bases stayed unmatched. This CDR3 contains 16 residues. Germline V gene lookup returns CDR1 SQVTM and CDR2 ANQGSEA.

This sequence joins TRBV12-3 or TRBV12-4 and TRBJ2-1; tentatively, D is TRBD1 (6 bases). The CDR3 totals 16 residues. V lost 6 bases, J lost 0 bases, and 15 bases lay in between. CDR3 DNA: TGTGCCAGCAGCCCGATTCAGGGGAGCTCCTACAATGAGCAGTTCTTC. Residues: CASSPIQGSSYNEQFF.

This clonotype was detected only once. This chain joins TRBV24-1 and TRBJ2-3, with 7 positions matching TRBD1. CDR3 size: 17 residues. CDR1 and CDR2 (germline): KGHDR, SFDVKD. The trim removed 4 bases at V and 4 bases at J, leaving 13 bases unmatched. This CDR3 reads CATSDPSTGIRADTQYF. For the CDR3, the DNA is TGTGCCACCAGTGACCCTTCGACAGGGATTCGAGCAGATACGCAGTATTTT.